These 16 T cell receptor beta chains share one sample of origin, sequenced in a study of T-cell memory formation after mild COVID-19. TCRdb independently ran MiXCR on the 5' RACE reads; one entry per CDR3 protein. Among 400,000 to 550,000 distinct CDR3 sequences listed, around 27% were seen once. Sequencing used PBMCs or a T cell subset sorted from them (not recorded which). The receptors derive from an adult woman who had mild COVID-19 (a few samples of this study predate the infection). Cell type and time point are not known.

This clonotype was counted a few times. The chain combines TRBV12-3 or TRBV12-4 with TRBJ2-7, with D possibly TRBD2 on 6 matching bases. The CDR3 runs to 14 residues. The ends were cut back, 2 bases at V and 5 bases at J, with 13 bases in the middle. CDR3 sequence reads: CASSLWREANEQYF. The CDR3 coding sequence is TGTGCCAGCAGTTTATGGAGGGAAGCGAACGAGCAGTACTTC.

The J gene is TRBJ2-5, the V gene TRBV7-6; a weak D match, TRBD1 (5 bases). The ends were cut back, 2 bases at V and 2 bases at J, with 15 bases in the middle. The V gene's germline CDR1 is SGHVS and CDR2 FNYEAQ. The CDR3 runs to 16 residues. Written as DNA, the CDR3 is TGTGCCAGCAGCTTATTCAAGACAGAGGTTCAAGAGACCCAGTACTTC. Residues: CASSLFKTEVQETQYF.

This clonotype has more than one count but fewer than ten. This chain uses TRBV29-1 with TRBJ1-4, with 7 positions matching TRBD1. This CDR3 has 14 amino acids. The germline V gene has CDR1 SQVTM and CDR2 ANQGSEA. V gave up 3 bases and J gave up 7 bases; unmatched junction bases: 8. CDR3 DNA sequence: TGCAGCGTTGAGAAAGGGGGCGCGGGTGAAAAACTGTTTTTT. It is translated as CSVEKGGAGEKLFF.

This clonotype was observed a handful of times. The V gene is TRBV5-1, the J gene TRBJ2-7, with a weak D call TRBD1 (5 bases). The CDR3 consists of 11 residues. V gave up 7 bases and J gave up 5 bases, with 10 bases separating them. Per germline, CDR1 SGHRS and CDR2 YFSETQ. The CDR3: CASSGSDEQYF. In nucleotides, the CDR3 is TGCGCCAGCTCAGGGTCCGACGAGCAGTACTTC.

Many counts were recorded for this clonotype. The gene calls are TRBV3-1 and TRBJ2-5; perhaps TRBD1 as D (5 bases). This CDR3 region has 14 residues. The ends were cut back, 3 bases at V and 1 base at J, with 9 bases in the middle. From germline, CDR1 is LGHDT and CDR2 YNNKEL (reference sequence). CDR3 loop: CASSHRTSQETQYF. The CDR3 DNA follows: TGTGCCAGCAGCCACAGGACAAGCCAAGAGACCCAGTACTTC.

In its sample, this clonotype was seen a few times. The chain links TRBV12-3 or TRBV12-4 to TRBJ2-2, with 13 bases lining up with TRBD2. V trimming: 6 bases; J trimming: 5 bases; junction bases outside the gene matches: 0. The length of the CDR3 is 14 residues. CDR3 in amino acids: CASRTSGRTGELFF. As DNA, the CDR3 is TGTGCCAGCAGGACTAGCGGGAGGACCGGGGAGCTGTTTTTT.

There are many counts of this clonotype. The chain links TRBV12-3 or TRBV12-4 to TRBJ2-7, with 8 bases lining up with TRBD1. The CDR3 covers 13 residues. J was trimmed by 5 bases and V by 6 bases; bases with no gene match: 6. CDR3 residues: CASSDRGRDEQYF. CDR3 coding DNA: TGTGCCAGCAGCGACAGGGGACGGGACGAGCAGTACTTC.

The chain employs TRBV4-2 and TRBJ2-1, with TRBD2 as a possible D gene (6 bases). This CDR3 has 17 residues. V gave up 4 bases and J gave up 8 bases, with 24 bases separating them. Germline-derived CDR1 and CDR2 are LGHNA and YNFKEQ. CDR3 protein: CASSPGPAGSLQDEQFF. The CDR3 nucleotides read TGTGCCAGCAGCCCCGGGCCTGCGGGGTCCTTACAGGATGAGCAGTTCTTC.

V usage is TRBV5-1 and J usage is TRBJ2-7; D gene ambiguous. The germline V and J ends were trimmed by 7 bases and 0 bases, with 14 bases remaining between them. Germline CDR1 is SGHRS and CDR2 is YFSETQ. The CDR3 has 14 residues. CDR3 amino acids: CASGPDGSSYEQYF. CDR3 nucleotides: TGCGCCAGCGGACCGGACGGAAGCTCCTACGAGCAGTACTTC.

The J gene is TRBJ2-2, the V gene TRBV7-2; tentatively, D is TRBD1 (6 bases). Germline V gene sequence: CDR1 SGHTA, CDR2 FQGNSA. The CDR3 covers 15 residues. V lost 4 bases and J 4 bases, leaving 13 bases between the germline ends. The CDR3 loop reads CASSSGWTATGELFF. CDR3 bases: TGTGCCAGCAGCTCGGGGTGGACAGCCACCGGGGAGCTGTTTTTT.

V and J are TRBV7-8 and TRBJ2-2, with D hard to call. Looked up from germline, CDR1 is SGHVS and CDR2 is FQNEAQ. CDR3 length: 13 residues. V lost 10 bases and J 3 bases, leaving 12 bases between the germline ends. CDR3 coding DNA: TGTGCCACCTCCCCCGGTTACACCGGGGAGCTGTTTTTT. This encodes CATSPGYTGELFF.

The genes are TRBV10-3 and TRBJ1-2, with TRBD1 matching 8 bases. V trimming: 3 bases; J trimming: 4 bases; junction bases outside the gene matches: 4. CDR3 size: 14 residues. The germline gives CDR1 ENHRY, CDR2 SYGVKD. The CDR3 loop reads CAISDDTGGYGYTF. CDR3 in DNA: TGTGCCATCAGTGACGACACAGGGGGCTATGGCTACACCTTC.

There are a few counts of this clonotype. The genes are TRBV7-9 and TRBJ2-5, with 8 bases lining up with TRBD2. V was pared by 3 bases and J by 5 bases, with 8 bases of the junction left unmatched. This CDR3 is 15 amino acids long. Germline lookup yields CDR1 SEHNR and CDR2 FQNEAQ (reference sequence). The CDR3 nucleotides are TGTGCCAGCAGCTTGAGCGGGGGCCGAGGGGAGACCCAGTACTTC. This codes for CASSLSGGRGETQYF.

This clonotype was seen ten or more times. This rearrangement joins TRBV21-1 to TRBJ2-7; no check of the table's D call, TRBD1, against the DNA was made. TRBV21-1 corresponds to a pseudogene. The CDR3 is 13 amino acids. In nucleotides, the CDR3 is TGTGCCATCCCTGAGGACAGGGAGGACGAGCAGTACTTC. Translation: CAIPEDREDEQYF.

This clonotype was seen a handful of times. The rearrangement uses TRBV2 and TRBJ2-1, with 11 bases aligning to TRBD2. The junction had 14 bases not matched to a gene; V was cut back by 8 bases and J by 2 bases. Germline values: CDR1 SNHLY, CDR2 FYNNEI. The CDR3 is 18 amino acids. The CDR3 reads CASSGDGLAGGTYNEQFF. The CDR3 DNA reads as TGTGCCAGCTCCGGAGATGGGCTAGCGGGAGGCACCTACAATGAGCAGTTCTTC.

A few counts support this clonotype. The V gene is TRBV12-3 or TRBV12-4, the J gene TRBJ1-1; 9 bases fit TRBD1. This CDR3 comprises 16 residues. With 8 bases clipped from V and 4 bases from J, the junction kept 14 bases outside the gene matches. The CDR3 bases are TGTGCCAGCCGGGGACAGGGAACGAATCTGGGCACTGAAGCTTTCTTT. It encodes CASRGQGTNLGTEAFF.